Shown below are 30 T cell receptor beta chains from a single sample sequenced in a study of cytomegalovirus exposure and HLA in healthy donors. It was with 60 Vbeta and 13 Jbeta primers that the PCR ran. Produced via immunoSEQ multiplex PCR; TCRdb's table is partial and in-frame only. The sample records 130,000 to 150,000 clones, 60% to 85% being singletons. Sequencing used PBMCs. The receptors were gathered from a man aged 35-49 years in good health and CMV-seropositive.

The chain couples TRBV28 to TRBJ1-6; TRBD1 might be the D (6 bases). The CDR3 has 14 amino acids. Trimming shortened V by 6 bases and J by 6 bases, and 12 bases separated the two germline ends. Germline CDR1 and CDR2: MDHEN and SYDVKM. DNA of the CDR3: TGTGCCAGCAGCTCAACAGGGACTAATTCACCCCTCCACTTT. Translation gives CASSSTGTNSPLHF.

The rearrangement uses TRBV6-1 and TRBJ1-5; 9 bases map to TRBD1. Germline V gene sequence: CDR1 MNHNS, CDR2 SASEGT. V trimming: 5 bases; J trimming: 5 bases; junction bases outside the gene matches: 4. This CDR3 comprises 14 residues. CDR3 in amino acids: CASSTGQGDQPQHF. Here the CDR3 DNA reads TGTGCCAGCAGTACGGGACAGGGTGATCAGCCCCAGCATTTT.

This clone is a singleton in its sample. J is TRBJ1-2 and V is TRBV7-8, with 12 bases identical to TRBD1. This CDR3 is 19 amino acids long. Germline V gene lookup returns CDR1 SGHVS and CDR2 FQNEAQ. J lost 3 bases, V lost 4 bases, and 15 bases had no gene match. The CDR3 nucleotides read TGTGCCAGCAGCTCTTTAGTTGCCTCCGGGACAGGGGGCGACTATGGCTACACCTTC. It specifies CASSSLVASGTGGDYGYTF.

The chain couples TRBV5-4 to TRBJ1-4, with 9 bases lining up with TRBD1. This CDR3 is 14 amino acids long. Germline V gene data show CDR1 as SGHNT and CDR2 as YYREEE (reference sequence). V was clipped by 1 base and J by 8 bases; unmatched bases: 3. The DNA of the CDR3 is TGTGCCAGCAGCTTGACAGGGGGCGAAGAAAAACTGTTTTTT. Translation: CASSLTGGEEKLFF. The variable domain in full, with the rest retrieved from reference TRBV5-4 and TRBJ1-4, is ETGVTQSPTHLIKTRGQQVTLRCSSQSGHNTVSWYQQALGQGPQFIFQYYREEENGRGNFPPRFSGLQFPNYSSELNVNALELDDSALYLCASSLTGGEEKLFFGSGTQLSVL.

This clone has just one count. The genes are TRBV2 and TRBJ1-1, with D unresolved. Germline V gene lookup returns CDR1 SNHLY and CDR2 FYNNEI. The CDR3 runs to 13 residues. Trimming left V 6 bases short and J 9 bases short, with 17 bases between. The CDR3 nucleotides are TGTGCCAGCAGGGGCCACACCCTCCATCAAGCTTTCTTT. The encoded protein is CASRGHTLHQAFF.

The gene calls are TRBV14 and TRBJ2-5; D is perhaps TRBD2 (6 bases). Trimming removed 2 bases from V and 2 bases from J, with 18 bases in between. The CDR3 has 17 residues. Germline-derived CDR1 and CDR2 are SGHDN and FVKESK. The CDR3 loop reads CASSQIVPGDFQETQYF. CDR3 coding DNA: TGTGCCAGCAGCCAAATCGTCCCCGGGGACTTTCAAGAGACCCAGTACTTC.

The rearrangement uses TRBV11-2 and TRBJ2-3; TRBD2 matches at 8 bases. V lost 5 bases, J lost 2 bases, and 6 bases stayed unmatched. Germline lookup yields CDR1 SGHAT and CDR2 FQNNGV. This CDR3 has 15 residues. CDR3 coding DNA: TGTGCCAGCAGCCAGGCGGGGGGCTTCACAGATACGCAGTATTTT. This translates into CASSQAGGFTDTQYF.

This clone was observed a handful of times. The CDR3 reads CASSFRTPPDTQYF. CDR3 nucleotides: TGTGCCAGCAGTTTCCGGACACCCCCAGATACGCAGTATTTT. J is TRBJ2-3 and V is TRBV2, with D tentatively TRBD1 (5 bases). Per the germline V gene, CDR1 is SNHLY and CDR2 is FYNNEI. With 5 bases removed from V and 4 bases from J, the gap between germline ends came to 13 bases. The CDR3 covers 14 residues. The full variable domain, rest sourced from reference TRBV2 and TRBJ2-3, is EPEVTQTPSHQVTQMGQEVILRCVPISNHLYFYWYRQILGQKVEFLVSFYNNEISEKSEIFDDQFSVERPDGSNFTLKIRSTKLEDSAMYFCASSFRTPPDTQYFGPGTRLTVL.

The chain uses TRBV5-6 and TRBJ2-1; the match to TRBD2 covers 9 bases. The CDR3 totals 15 residues. Germline loops: CDR1 SGHDT, CDR2 YYEEEE. V trimming: 2 bases; J trimming: 8 bases; junction bases outside the gene matches: 8. The CDR3 bases are TGTGCCAGCAGCTTTCAGCGGGGGGCCGTCGATGAGCAGTTCTTC. This encodes CASSFQRGAVDEQFF.

The chain joins TRBV7-2 to TRBJ2-1; D gene unclear. The V end was cut by 5 bases, the J end by 9 bases, with 8 bases between. CDR3 length equals 11 residues. Germline V gene lookup returns CDR1 SGHTA and CDR2 FQGNSA. As DNA, the CDR3 is TGTGCCAGCAGCCAGAGCGTTGAGCAGTTCTTC. Its translation is CASSQSVEQFF. Complete variable domain (other parts from reference TRBV7-2 and TRBJ2-1): GAGVSQSPSNKVTEKGKDVELRCDPISGHTALYWYRQSLGQGLEFLIYFQGNSAPDKSGLPSDRFSAERTGGSVSTLTIQRTQQEDSAVYLCASSQSVEQFFGPGTRLTVL.

This clone showed up just a few times. This rearrangement joins TRBV9 to TRBJ2-1, with D perhaps matching TRBD1 (7 bases). CDR1 and CDR2 (germline): SGDLS, YYNGEE. CDR3 size: 12 residues. V was pared by 4 bases and J by 9 bases, with 11 bases between. The CDR3 region has the DNA TGTGCCAGCAGCCGACAGGGAGGTGAGCAGTTCTTC. Translated, it gives CASSRQGGEQFF.

V and J are TRBV18 and TRBJ2-1; 15 positions agree with TRBD2. Germline assignment: CDR1 KGHSH and CDR2 LQKENI. There are 17 residues in the CDR3. J lost 7 bases, V lost 3 bases, and 7 bases had no gene match. CDR3 protein: CASSPPGLAGGLNEQFF. The CDR3 DNA sequence: TGTGCCAGCTCACCCCCGGGACTAGCGGGAGGCCTTAATGAGCAGTTCTTC.

The chain employs TRBV6-1 and TRBJ2-7, with D possibly TRBD1 on 6 matching bases. Germline CDR1 is MNHNS and CDR2 is SASEGT. V lost 5 bases to trimming and J lost 8 bases, with 19 bases between them. This CDR3 has 14 residues. The CDR3 nucleotides read TGTGCCAGCAGTTGGGGGCGGACTGTAACCAAGCAGTACTTC. This translates into CASSWGRTVTKQYF.

The CDR3 loop is CASSPSGVTTDTQYF. CDR3 DNA sequence: TGTGCCAGCAGCCCTAGCGGGGTGACGACAGATACGCAGTATTTT. The gene calls are TRBV7-2 and TRBJ2-3, with 9 nucleotides matching TRBD2. This CDR3 comprises 15 residues. With 5 bases clipped from V and 3 bases from J, the junction kept 6 bases outside the gene matches. The germline V gene encodes CDR1 SGHTA and CDR2 FQGNSA. Together with reference TRBV7-2 and TRBJ2-3, the CDR3 gives the full variable domain: GAGVSQSPSNKVTEKGKDVELRCDPISGHTALYWYRQSLGQGLEFLIYFQGNSAPDKSGLPSDRFSAERTGGSVSTLTIQRTQQEDSAVYLCASSPSGVTTDTQYFGPGTRLTVL.

There are a few counts of this clone. The V gene is TRBV7-9, the J gene TRBJ1-5; no definite D call. The V gene's germline CDR1 is SEHNR and CDR2 FQNEAQ (reference sequence). The CDR3 is made up of 14 amino acids. V was pared by 1 base and J by 1 base, with 5 bases between. Here the CDR3 reads CASSLDSSNQPQHF. The CDR3 DNA reads as TGTGCCAGCAGCTTAGACAGCAGCAATCAGCCCCAGCATTTT.

The rearrangement uses TRBV19 and TRBJ1-5; possibly TRBD1 for D (6 bases). V lost 6 bases and J lost 2, with 11 bases in between. Germline V gene data show CDR1 as LNHDA and CDR2 as SQIVND (reference sequence). CDR3 length: 14 residues. The CDR3 DNA reads as TGTGCCAGTAGCCACAGGGAAGGCAATCAGCCCCAGCATTTT. Translating it yields CASSHREGNQPQHF.

The rearrangement links TRBV5-1 to TRBJ2-5; TRBD2 matches 7 bases. V lost 2 bases, J lost 3 bases, and 7 bases stayed unmatched. The CDR3 runs to 15 residues. Germline-derived CDR1 and CDR2 are SGHRS and YFSETQ. For the CDR3, the DNA is TGCGCCAGCAGCTTCGGCCTAGCGGCGAAAGAGACCCAGTACTTC. Residues: CASSFGLAAKETQYF.

The count of this clone is one. The chain uses TRBV6-1 and TRBJ1-3; D is unresolved. Germline V gives CDR1 MNHNS, CDR2 SASEGT. V gave up 10 bases and J gave up 1 base, with 11 bases separating them. The CDR3 has 13 residues. The CDR3: CATSMRSGNTIYF. The CDR3 DNA is TGTGCCACCTCCATGCGGTCTGGAAACACCATATATTTT.

This clone showed up just once. The V call is TRBV7-9, the J call TRBJ2-5, with 11 bases identical to TRBD1. The CDR3 loop spans 19 amino acids. The germline V gene has CDR1 SEHNR and CDR2 FQNEAQ (reference sequence). Trimming at V came to 1 base and at J to 0 bases, leaving 10 bases not matched to a gene. As DNA, the CDR3 is TGTGCCAGCAGCTTAGGGACAGGGGGCGCATTAGGACACCAAGAGACCCAGTACTTC. Its protein is CASSLGTGGALGHQETQYF.

As for this clone: At one end, the junction sequence differs from germline, possibly due to a read error. This chain connects TRBV5-1 to TRBJ2-7, with D possibly being TRBD2 (6 bases). The CDR3 length is 13 residues. Germline V gene data show CDR1 as SGHRS and CDR2 as YFSETQ. This CDR3 is CASSLGPGGSEHF. The CDR3 region has the DNA TGCGCCAGCAGCTTGGGGCCCGGGGGATCTGAGCACTTC.

The chain uses TRBV4-2 and TRBJ2-3, with 7 bases fitting TRBD2. With V trimmed by 1 base and J by 0 bases, 4 bases remained unmatched. Per germline, CDR1 LGHNA and CDR2 YNFKEQ. The CDR3 covers 16 residues. CDR3 sequence (DNA): TGTGCCAGCAGCCAAGGTCCTAGCGGAAGCACAGATACGCAGTATTTT. Protein product: CASSQGPSGSTDTQYF.

V usage is TRBV7-2 and J usage is TRBJ2-1, with no clear D. Germline-derived CDR1 and CDR2 are SGHTA and FQGNSA. Trimming left V 5 bases short and J 0 bases short, with 11 bases between. CDR3 length: 15 amino acids. The chain's CDR3 is CASSPYSSSYNEQFF. The CDR3, as DNA: TGTGCCAGCAGCCCTTACTCGAGCTCCTACAATGAGCAGTTCTTC.

The chain joins TRBV5-5 to TRBJ2-1, with 10 bases that match TRBD1. The germline V gene encodes CDR1 SGHKS and CDR2 YYEKEE (reference sequence). J gave up 3 bases and V 4 bases, and 7 bases lay outside the gene matches. The CDR3 covers 16 residues. CDR3 coding DNA: TGTGCCAGCAGCCTCACCGGGACAGGGGTCTACAATGAGCAGTTCTTC. This gives the protein CASSLTGTGVYNEQFF.

The chain carries TRBV5-8 and TRBJ2-5, with D possibly matching TRBD2 (5 bases). The length of the CDR3 is 17 residues. The V end was cut by 5 bases, the J end by 1 base, with 21 bases between. Germline assignment: CDR1 SGHTS and CDR2 YDEGEE. The CDR3 DNA is TGTGCCAGCAGAGCTTCCTTACTAGTGGGCCTCCAAGAGACCCAGTACTTC. Amino acid sequence: CASRASLLVGLQETQYF.

The chain is built from TRBV5-1 and TRBJ1-5, with 11 bases aligning to TRBD1. The CDR3 consists of 15 residues. Trimming removed 0 bases from V and 6 bases from J; junction bases left unmatched: 2. Germline assignment: CDR1 SGHRS and CDR2 YFSETQ. The CDR3 loop reads CASSLGTGGGQPQHF. The CDR3 DNA reads as TGCGCCAGCAGCTTGGGGACAGGGGGCGGTCAGCCCCAGCATTTT.

This rearrangement joins TRBV13 to TRBJ2-3; 7 bases line up with TRBD2. Trimming removed 4 bases from V and 2 bases from J; junction bases left unmatched: 9. Looked up from germline, CDR1 is PRHDT and CDR2 is FYEKMQ (reference sequence). The CDR3 is 16 residues long. The CDR3 is CASSSRLGGATDTQYF. CDR3 DNA sequence: TGTGCCAGCAGCTCGAGGTTGGGAGGGGCCACAGATACGCAGTATTTT.

In its sample, this clone was seen a few times. The chain has TRBV19 and TRBJ2-6; 7 nucleotides agree with TRBD1. From germline, CDR1 is LNHDA and CDR2 SQIVND (reference sequence). The length of the CDR3 is 16 residues. Trimming cost V 5 bases and J 4 bases; bases outside gene matches: 8. The CDR3 DNA sequence: TGTGCCAGTAGTTTTGGACAGGCAAGCGGGGCCAACGTCCTGACTTTC. The encoded protein is CASSFGQASGANVLTF.

The V call is TRBV2, the J call TRBJ2-7; 10 bases are shared with TRBD2. Germline CDR1 reads SNHLY; CDR2 reads FYNNEI. The ends lost 0 bases at V and 4 bases at J; junction bases unmatched: 6. CDR3 length equals 16 residues. The CDR3, as DNA: TGTGCCAGCAGTGAAGCGCCGGGACTAGCGAATTACGAGCAGTACTTC. Translated: CASSEAPGLANYEQYF. Together with reference TRBV2 and TRBJ2-7, the CDR3 gives the full variable domain: EPEVTQTPSHQVTQMGQEVILRCVPISNHLYFYWYRQILGQKVEFLVSFYNNEISEKSEIFDDQFSVERPDGSNFTLKIRSTKLEDSAMYFCASSEAPGLANYEQYFGPGTRLTVT.

The rearrangement links TRBV4-1 to TRBJ1-2; D unresolved. The CDR3 loop spans 15 amino acids. CDR1 and CDR2 (germline): MGHRA, YSYEKL. V was shortened by 0 bases and J by 1 base, with 9 bases between the two germline ends. The CDR3 spells CASSQDSGFNYGYTF. DNA of the CDR3: TGCGCCAGCAGCCAAGATTCGGGGTTTAACTATGGCTACACCTTC.

V usage is TRBV4-3 and J usage is TRBJ2-5; the match to TRBD1 covers 11 bases. This CDR3 spans 20 amino acids. Per germline, CDR1 LGHNA and CDR2 YSLEER. Germline trimming cut 1 base from V and 5 bases from J; bases unmatched to any gene: 18. For the CDR3, the DNA is TGCGCCAGCAGCCAAGTTATAACCCGGGACAGGGGGTTTCGGAGTGAGACCCAGTACTTC. The encoded protein is CASSQVITRDRGFRSETQYF.